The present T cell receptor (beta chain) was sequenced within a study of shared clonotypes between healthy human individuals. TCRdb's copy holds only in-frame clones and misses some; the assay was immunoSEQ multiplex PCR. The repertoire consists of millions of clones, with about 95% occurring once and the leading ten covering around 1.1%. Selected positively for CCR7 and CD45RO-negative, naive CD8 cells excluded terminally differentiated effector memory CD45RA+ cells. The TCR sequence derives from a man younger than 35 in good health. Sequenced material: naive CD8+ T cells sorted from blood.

The CDR3 region is CASSDSIHGQDASNEQFF. DNA for the CDR3: TGTGCCAGCAGCGACAGTATCCACGGACAGGACGCCTCCAATGAGCAGTTCTTC. V and J are TRBV7-6 and TRBJ2-1, with 7 bases fitting TRBD1. From germline, CDR1 is SGHVS and CDR2 FNYEAQ. The J segment lost 6 bases and the V segment lost 5 bases, leaving 19 bases of the junction unmatched. This CDR3 has 18 amino acids. Based on the CDR3 plus reference TRBV7-6 and TRBJ2-1, the full variable domain is GAGVSQSPRYKVTKRGQDVALRCDPISGHVSLYWYRQALGQGPEFLTYFNYEAQQDKSGLPNDRFSAERPEGSISTLTIQRTEQRDSAMYRCASSDSIHGQDASNEQFFGPGTRLTVL.